The 23 T cell receptor beta chains given below trace back to one sample, sequenced in a study of T cells after yellow fever vaccination. Each CDR3 protein is one row after TCRdb ran MiXCR on the 5' RACE reads. Of 500,000 to 700,000 distinct CDR3 sequences listed, 15% to 20% are singletons. Material: PBMCs, obtained 15 days after the yellow fever booster vaccination. The receptors come from a man aged 25-45 years who received the YFV17D yellow fever vaccine.

Only a few counts were recorded for this clonotype. This sequence joins TRBV25-1 and TRBJ2-1; 8 nucleotides match TRBD1. There are 15 residues in the CDR3. Germline values: CDR1 MGHDK, CDR2 SYGVNS. The V segment lost 6 bases and the J segment 6 bases; nucleotides outside the gene matches: 10. The CDR3 loop reads CASSVAGTGINEQFF. The CDR3 nucleotides are TGTGCCAGCAGCGTAGCCGGGACAGGCATCAATGAGCAGTTCTTC.

There are a few counts of this clonotype. The rearrangement joins TRBV6-1 to TRBJ1-2, with D possibly matching TRBD1 (6 bases). CDR1 is MNHNS, CDR2 SASEGT, per germline. The V end lost 6 bases, the J end lost 2 bases, and 10 bases lay between the germline ends. CDR3 length equals 13 residues. CDR3 residues: CASRGTGNYGYTF. The CDR3 DNA reads TGTGCCAGCAGGGGAACAGGGAACTATGGCTACACCTTC.

This clonotype has just a few counts. The genes are TRBV27 and TRBJ2-7; 10 bases line up with TRBD1. Germline CDR1 reads MNHEY; CDR2 reads SMNVEV (reference sequence). This CDR3 has 16 residues. The CDR3 spells CTIRDRGSPNLYEQYF. The CDR3 nucleotides read TGTACCATCCGGGACAGGGGTTCTCCCAACCTCTACGAGCAGTACTTC.

This clonotype was seen a handful of times. V gene TRBV29-1 combines with J gene TRBJ1-2; no firm D call. V shed 3 bases and J shed 0 bases, with 5 bases lying between them. The CDR3 covers 12 residues. Germline V CDR1 and CDR2: SQVTM, ANQGSEA. The CDR3 sequence: CSVDTANYGYTF. DNA of the CDR3: TGCAGCGTTGATACAGCTAACTATGGCTACACCTTC.

This rearrangement joins TRBV7-9 to TRBJ2-5; TRBD2 matches at 9 bases. With V trimmed by 5 bases and J by 4 bases, 8 bases remained unmatched. The CDR3 totals 15 residues. CDR1 is SEHNR, CDR2 FQNEAQ, per germline (reference sequence). CDR3 bases: TGTGCCAGCAGCCTCGACGGGACTAGCATAGAGACCCAGTACTTC. Translated, it gives CASSLDGTSIETQYF.

The rearrangement joins TRBV7-2 to TRBJ2-3, with TRBD2 as a possible D gene (5 bases). This CDR3 comprises 16 residues. Trimming removed 1 base at V and 3 bases at J, with 14 bases between. CDR1 and CDR2 from the germline V gene are SGHTA and FQGNSA. DNA for the CDR3: TGTGCCAGCAGCTTAGGGACTCTTAGCAGGACAGATACGCAGTATTTT. Its protein is CASSLGTLSRTDTQYF.

The chain has TRBV7-9 and TRBJ1-4, with 8 bases aligning to TRBD1. From germline, CDR1 is SEHNR and CDR2 FQNEAQ (reference sequence). Trimming removed 5 bases from V and 7 bases from J; junction bases left unmatched: 9. This CDR3 region has 15 residues. In DNA form, the CDR3 reads TGTGCCAGCAGCCTCCCCCGGACAGGGTTTGAAAAACTGTTTTTT. It translates to CASSLPRTGFEKLFF.

The chain joins TRBV12-3 or TRBV12-4 to TRBJ2-4, with TRBD1 matching over 7 bases. There are 14 residues in the CDR3. The trim removed 3 bases at V and 8 bases at J, leaving 7 bases unmatched. CDR3 amino acids: CASSFSDRMDIQYF. The CDR3 DNA reads TGTGCCAGCAGTTTCTCGGACAGGATGGACATTCAGTACTTC.

This chain connects TRBV9 to TRBJ2-3; D is unresolved. Germline assignment: CDR1 SGDLS and CDR2 YYNGEE. The CDR3 is 13 amino acids. Deletions cut 0 bases from V and 2 bases from J, with 4 bases between. The CDR3 sequence: CASSVEYTDTQYF. CDR3 bases: TGTGCCAGCAGCGTAGAGTACACAGATACGCAGTATTTT.

This clonotype was seen a few times. This chain connects TRBV7-9 to TRBJ1-4, with 8 bases that match TRBD1. Germline CDR1 SEHNR, CDR2 FQNEAQ (reference sequence). The CDR3 is 15 amino acids. J lost 4 bases, V lost 4 bases, and 5 bases had no gene match. The CDR3, as DNA: TGTGCCAGCAGCTACGGTGACAGGGGTAATGAAAAACTGTTTTTT. Translated: CASSYGDRGNEKLFF.

This clonotype showed up just a few times. The V gene is TRBV7-2, the J gene TRBJ2-5; the match to TRBD1 covers 7 bases. CDR3 length: 14 residues. Germline V CDR1 and CDR2: SGHTA, FQGNSA. V was pared by 2 bases and J by 9 bases, with 9 bases of the junction left unmatched. This CDR3 is CASSLLDGQGAQYF. The CDR3 bases are TGTGCCAGCAGCTTATTAGACGGCCAGGGGGCCCAGTACTTC.

In this sample, this clonotype turned up a few times. The chain combines TRBV6-1 with TRBJ2-5; D ambiguous. The germline V gene has CDR1 MNHNS and CDR2 SASEGT. CDR3 length equals 15 residues. V was trimmed by 6 bases and J by 5 bases, leaving 19 bases between them. CDR3 bases: TGTGCCAGCAGGGAAACCTTGACGTCTTCGGAGACCCAGTACTTC. It encodes CASRETLTSSETQYF.

This chain joins TRBV7-9 and TRBJ2-7; 9 bases agree with TRBD1. This CDR3 has 14 residues. The germline gives CDR1 SEHNR, CDR2 FQNEAQ (reference sequence). The ends lost 4 bases at V and 5 bases at J; junction bases unmatched: 6. The CDR3 coding sequence is TGTGCCAGCAGCTATACAGGGGGCCTTAACGAGCAGTACTTC. This encodes CASSYTGGLNEQYF.

In its sample, this clonotype was seen a few times. The chain has TRBV5-1 and TRBJ2-1; D call uncertain. Trimming stripped 0 bases from V and 9 bases from J, with 7 bases between. This CDR3 is built from 12 residues. CDR1 is SGHRS and CDR2 is YFSETQ in the germline V gene. CDR3 amino acids: CASSLGDGEQFF. DNA for the CDR3: TGCGCCAGCAGCTTGGGAGATGGTGAGCAGTTCTTC.

The chain employs TRBV5-1 and TRBJ2-7, with a weak D call TRBD1 (6 bases). Germline CDR1 and CDR2: SGHRS and YFSETQ. CDR3 size: 16 residues. Trimming left V 7 bases short and J 0 bases short, with 20 bases between. The CDR3 DNA is TGCGCCAGCTCCCACCGTGGCCCAGGGGTCTCCTACGAGCAGTACTTC. This sequence encodes CASSHRGPGVSYEQYF.

The chain has TRBV20-1 and TRBJ2-1; TRBD2 matches 10 bases. Germline-derived CDR1 and CDR2 are DFQATT and SNEGSKA (reference sequence). V lost 0 bases to trimming and J lost 9 bases; unmatched junction nucleotides: 5. The CDR3 sequence is 14 residues long. DNA of the CDR3: TGCAGTGCTAGAGATCTACTAGCGGGACCTGAGCAGTTCTTC. This translates into CSARDLLAGPEQFF.

The chain uses TRBV7-9 and TRBJ1-3; D is uncertain. The CDR3 contains 13 residues. Trimming removed 6 bases at V and 0 bases at J, with 6 bases between. Per the germline V gene, CDR1 is SEHNR and CDR2 is FQNEAQ (reference sequence). CDR3 coding DNA: TGTGCCAGCAGAGGGAGCTCTGGAAACACCATATATTTT. It encodes CASRGSSGNTIYF.

This rearrangement joins TRBV30 to TRBJ2-2; no clear D. CDR1 GTSNPN and CDR2 SVGIG come from the germline V gene (reference sequence). The CDR3 covers 12 residues. V was clipped by 4 bases and J by 6 bases, with 9 bases between them. Here the CDR3 reads CAWTLAAGELFF. For the CDR3, the DNA is TGTGCCTGGACCTTAGCCGCCGGGGAGCTGTTTTTT.

This clonotype was found a few times. The chain uses TRBV7-2 and TRBJ2-1; no firm D call. Per germline, CDR1 SGHTA and CDR2 FQGNSA. The CDR3 is 14 residues long. V shed 5 bases and J shed 8 bases, with 16 bases lying between them. The CDR3 DNA sequence: TGTGCCAGCAGCCCCTCACACTGGTTGGATGAGCAGTTCTTC. It specifies CASSPSHWLDEQFF.

This chain connects TRBV5-1 to TRBJ2-3; 7 bases match TRBD1. CDR1 is SGHRS and CDR2 is YFSETQ in the germline V gene. The CDR3 runs to 13 residues. Losses at the gene ends were 7 bases for V and 5 bases for J; bases not matched to a gene: 7. The CDR3 region is CASQAQGEDTQYF. CDR3 sequence (DNA): TGCGCCAGCCAAGCTCAGGGGGAAGATACGCAGTATTTT. The variable domain in full, completed from reference TRBV5-1 and TRBJ2-3, reads KAGVTQTPRYLIKTRGQQVTLSCSPISGHRSVSWYQQTPGQGLQFLFEYFSETQRNKGNFPGRFSGRQFSNSRSEMNVSTLELGDSALYLCASQAQGEDTQYFGPGTRLTVL.

This clonotype was detected a few times. The V and J genes are TRBV29-1 and TRBJ2-3, with unresolved D. The germline V gene has CDR1 SQVTM and CDR2 ANQGSEA. The length of the CDR3 is 11 residues. Trimming cost V 4 bases and J 7 bases, with 9 bases left between them. The CDR3 region is CSVGSPHTQYF. The CDR3 region has the DNA TGCAGCGTTGGGAGCCCCCATACGCAGTATTTT.

This clonotype has more than one count but fewer than ten. This chain links TRBV25-1 with TRBJ1-3; D is perhaps TRBD1 (5 bases). Germline lookup yields CDR1 MGHDK and CDR2 SYGVNS. The CDR3 runs to 16 residues. V was pared by 4 bases and J by 0 bases, with 13 bases between. Here the CDR3 reads CASSAKRDHSGNTIYF. The CDR3 DNA follows: TGTGCCAGCAGTGCCAAGAGGGACCACTCTGGAAACACCATATATTTT. The whole variable domain, filled in from reference TRBV25-1 and TRBJ1-3, reads EADIYQTPRYLVIGTGKKITLECSQTMGHDKMYWYQQDPGMELHLIHYSYGVNSTEKGDLSSESTVSRIRTEHFPLTLESARPSHTSQYLCASSAKRDHSGNTIYFGEGSWLTVV.

The chain is built from TRBV12-3 or TRBV12-4 and TRBJ2-3, with TRBD1 identical over 8 bases. V lost 6 bases and J lost 7; bases outside the gene matches: 9. The CDR3 has 14 residues. The CDR3 region is CASSTRDRRHTQYF. CDR3 nucleotides: TGTGCCAGCAGCACCAGGGACAGGCGCCATACGCAGTATTTT.